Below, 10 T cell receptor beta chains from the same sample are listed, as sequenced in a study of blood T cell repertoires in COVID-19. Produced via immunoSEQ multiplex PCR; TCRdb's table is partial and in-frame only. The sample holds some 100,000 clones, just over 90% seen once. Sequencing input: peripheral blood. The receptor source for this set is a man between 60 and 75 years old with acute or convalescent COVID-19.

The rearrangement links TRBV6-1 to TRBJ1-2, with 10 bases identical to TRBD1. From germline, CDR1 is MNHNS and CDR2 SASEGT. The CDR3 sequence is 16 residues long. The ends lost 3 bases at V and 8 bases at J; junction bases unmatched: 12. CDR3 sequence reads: CASSELTGGEYRGYTF. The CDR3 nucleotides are TGTGCCAGCAGTGAGTTGACAGGGGGCGAGTACCGCGGCTACACCTTC.

The CDR3 nucleotides read TGTGCCAGCAGCTTACGACAGGGGGTTCCGGGTCAAAACATTCAGTACTTC. Protein: CASSLRQGVPGQNIQYF. The chain combines TRBV13 with TRBJ2-4; the match to TRBD1 covers 9 bases. The CDR3 spans 17 residues. Germline assignment: CDR1 PRHDT and CDR2 FYEKMQ (reference sequence). V lost 2 bases and J lost 5; bases outside the gene matches: 10.

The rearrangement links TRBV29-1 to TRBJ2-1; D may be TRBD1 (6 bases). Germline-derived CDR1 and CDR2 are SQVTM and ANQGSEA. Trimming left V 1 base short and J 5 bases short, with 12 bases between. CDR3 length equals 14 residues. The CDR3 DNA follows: TGCAGCGTTGAAGGCAGGGGAGTGGACAATGAGCAGTTCTTC. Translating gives CSVEGRGVDNEQFF.

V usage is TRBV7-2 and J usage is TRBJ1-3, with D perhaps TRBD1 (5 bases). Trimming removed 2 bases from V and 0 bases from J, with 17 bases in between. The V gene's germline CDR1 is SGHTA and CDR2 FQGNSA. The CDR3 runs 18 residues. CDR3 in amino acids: CASSLSNPRGNSGNTIYF. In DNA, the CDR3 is TGTGCCAGCAGCTTAAGTAATCCGCGGGGGAACTCTGGAAACACCATATATTTT.

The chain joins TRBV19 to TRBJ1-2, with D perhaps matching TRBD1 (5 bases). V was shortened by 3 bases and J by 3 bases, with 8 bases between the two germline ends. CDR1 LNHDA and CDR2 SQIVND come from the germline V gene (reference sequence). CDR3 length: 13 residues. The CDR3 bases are TGTGCCAGTAGTATGGCGGGGCACTATGGCTACACCTTC. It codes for CASSMAGHYGYTF.

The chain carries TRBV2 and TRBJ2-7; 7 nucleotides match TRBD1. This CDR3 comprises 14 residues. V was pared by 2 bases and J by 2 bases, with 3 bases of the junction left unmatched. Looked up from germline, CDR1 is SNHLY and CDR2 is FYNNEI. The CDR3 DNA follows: TGTGCCAGCAGTGAATCTGGGACAGCCTACGAGCAGTACGTC. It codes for CASSESGTAYEQYV.

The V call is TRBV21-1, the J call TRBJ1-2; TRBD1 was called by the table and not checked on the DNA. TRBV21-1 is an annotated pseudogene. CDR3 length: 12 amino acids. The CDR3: CASSKIGDGYTF. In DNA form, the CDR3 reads TGTGCCAGCAGCAAAATAGGGGATGGCTACACCTTC.

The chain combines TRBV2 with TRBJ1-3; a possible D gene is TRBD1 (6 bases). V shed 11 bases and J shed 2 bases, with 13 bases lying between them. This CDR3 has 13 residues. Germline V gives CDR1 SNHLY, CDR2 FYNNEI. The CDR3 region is CASRTDPGNTIYF. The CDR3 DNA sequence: TGTGCCTCCAGGACAGACCCTGGAAACACCATATATTTT.

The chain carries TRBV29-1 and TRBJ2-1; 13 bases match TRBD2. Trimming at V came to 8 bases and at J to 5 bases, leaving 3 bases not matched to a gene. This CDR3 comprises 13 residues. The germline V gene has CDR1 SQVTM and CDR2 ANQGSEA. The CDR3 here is CSSGTSGNNEQFF. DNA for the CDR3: TGCAGCTCCGGGACTAGCGGGAACAATGAGCAGTTCTTC.

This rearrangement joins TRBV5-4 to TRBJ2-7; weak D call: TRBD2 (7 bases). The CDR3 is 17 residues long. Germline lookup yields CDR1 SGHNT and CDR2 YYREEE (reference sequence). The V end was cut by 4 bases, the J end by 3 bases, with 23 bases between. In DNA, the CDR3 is TGTGCCAGCAGCGGCGGTGGGGGCGGGAGTACCCTCTACGAGCAGTACTTC. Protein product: CASSGGGGGSTLYEQYF.